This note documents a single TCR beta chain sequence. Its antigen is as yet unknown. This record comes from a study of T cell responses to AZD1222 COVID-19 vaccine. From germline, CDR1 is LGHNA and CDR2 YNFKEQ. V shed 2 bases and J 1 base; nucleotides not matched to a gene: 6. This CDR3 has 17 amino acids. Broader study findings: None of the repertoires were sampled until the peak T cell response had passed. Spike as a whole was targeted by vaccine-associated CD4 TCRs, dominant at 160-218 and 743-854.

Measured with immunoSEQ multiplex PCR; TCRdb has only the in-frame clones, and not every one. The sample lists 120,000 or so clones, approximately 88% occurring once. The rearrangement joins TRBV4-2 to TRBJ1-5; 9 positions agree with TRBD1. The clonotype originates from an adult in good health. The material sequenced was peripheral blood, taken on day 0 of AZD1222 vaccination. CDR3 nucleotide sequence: TGTGCCAGCAGCCAATACAGGGGGCTAGGGAGCAATCAGCCCCAGCATTTT. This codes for CASSQYRGLGSNQPQHF.